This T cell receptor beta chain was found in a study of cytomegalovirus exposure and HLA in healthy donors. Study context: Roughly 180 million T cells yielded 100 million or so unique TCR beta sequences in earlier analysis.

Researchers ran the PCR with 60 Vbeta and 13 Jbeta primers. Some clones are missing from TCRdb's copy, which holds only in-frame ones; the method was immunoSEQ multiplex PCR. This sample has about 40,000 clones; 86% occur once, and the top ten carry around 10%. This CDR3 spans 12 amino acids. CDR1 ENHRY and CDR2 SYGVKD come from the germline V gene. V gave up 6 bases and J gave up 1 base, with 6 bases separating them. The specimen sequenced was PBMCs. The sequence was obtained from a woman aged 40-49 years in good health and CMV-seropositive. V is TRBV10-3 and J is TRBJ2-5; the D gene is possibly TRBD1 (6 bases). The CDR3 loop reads CAIRDSQETQYF. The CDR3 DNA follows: TGTGCCATCAGGGACAGCCAAGAGACCCAGTACTTC.